This entry lists 29 T cell receptor beta chains sequenced from one sample in a study of blood T cells in healthy people across ages. With a J-beta primer mix and a sample-barcoded 5' primer, a second PCR ran about 6 to 11 cycles. Using its own MiXCR run on the 5' RACE reads, TCRdb lists one record per CDR3 protein. The repertoire holds about 640,000 distinct CDR3 sequences, with about 30% as singletons. The sequenced sample was blood. The receptor set was obtained from a woman of 80 years or more in good health.

This clonotype was detected ten times or more. The gene calls are TRBV7-2 and TRBJ2-7; tentatively, D is TRBD1 (5 bases). Germline lookup yields CDR1 SGHTA and CDR2 FQGNSA. The CDR3 totals 14 residues. V was cut by 4 bases and J by 2 bases, with 12 bases left in between. CDR3 amino acids: CASSSSPGPYEQYF. CDR3 sequence (DNA): TGTGCCAGCAGCTCGAGTCCAGGGCCCTACGAGCAGTACTTC.

The sample holds many counts of this clonotype. This rearrangement joins TRBV6-5 to TRBJ2-6; D ambiguous. Germline loops: CDR1 MNHEY, CDR2 SVGAGI. V lost 4 bases, J lost 4 bases, and 26 bases lay in between. This CDR3 is built from 20 residues. CDR3 DNA sequence: TGTGCCAGCAGTTCCGCCCACCGTGGCCGCAAAGGGCCCGGGGCCAACGTCCTGACTTTC. Translation: CASSSAHRGRKGPGANVLTF.

This clonotype was seen at least ten times. CDR3 sequence: CASSLTSPDEQFF. CDR3 sequence (DNA): TGCGCCAGCAGCCTGACTAGTCCGGATGAGCAGTTCTTC. The chain has TRBV5-1 and TRBJ2-1, with a tentative D call TRBD2 (6 bases). The V end lost 4 bases, the J end lost 8 bases, and 13 bases lay between the germline ends. The germline V gene has CDR1 SGHRS and CDR2 YFSETQ. This CDR3 contains 13 residues.

Notes on this clonotype: A clone one base away is much larger, so this may be a read error. This rearrangement joins TRBV9 to TRBJ2-5, with 9 positions matching TRBD2. Germline loops: CDR1 SGDLS, CDR2 YYNGEE. The CDR3 has 16 amino acids. V gave up 5 bases and J gave up 11 bases; unmatched junction bases: 19. The CDR3 coding sequence is TGTGCCAGCAGACCGAGGAGCGGGGGGAACTACAATGAGCAGTACTTC. Translated, it gives CASRPRSGGNYNEQYF.

The chain employs TRBV20-1 and TRBJ1-1; TRBD1 aligns across 7 bases. Germline V lookup: CDR1 DFQATT, CDR2 SNEGSKA (reference sequence). Trimming cost V 0 bases and J 4 bases; bases outside gene matches: 5. This CDR3 comprises 14 residues. CDR3 coding DNA: TGCAGTGCTAGAGAAGGTCAGGGGGGCACTGAAGCTTTCTTT. Translating it yields CSAREGQGGTEAFF.

The J gene is TRBJ2-3, the V gene TRBV20-1, with D possibly being TRBD2 (7 bases). Deletions cut 3 bases from V and 5 bases from J, with 24 bases between. CDR3 length equals 17 residues. Germline CDR1 is DFQATT and CDR2 is SNEGSKA (reference sequence). CDR3 loop: CSARKGFGGGAGDTQYF. The CDR3 coding sequence is TGCAGTGCTAGGAAGGGTTTCGGAGGGGGGGCGGGAGATACGCAGTATTTT.

This clonotype was picked up a small number of times. The chain has TRBV7-2 and TRBJ1-1; no definite D call. Trimming stripped 1 base from V and 8 bases from J, with 14 bases between. The CDR3 length is 14 residues. Germline V gene lookup returns CDR1 SGHTA and CDR2 FQGNSA. The CDR3 region has the DNA TGTGCCAGCAGCTTAGTGCTTCTGGCAGAAGAAGCTTTCTTT. Translated, it gives CASSLVLLAEEAFF.

Notes on this clonotype: A single base separates this from a much larger clone, so it may be a read error. The rearrangement links TRBV7-2 to TRBJ1-2; D might be TRBD1 (5 bases). The CDR3 extends over 14 amino acids. Germline values: CDR1 SGHTA, CDR2 FQGNSA. This CDR3 is CANSLGKGNYGYTF. The CDR3 DNA follows: TGTGCCAACAGCTTAGGAAAGGGGAACTATGGCTACACCTTC.

This clonotype was picked up a small number of times. This chain links TRBV20-1 with TRBJ2-5; D is perhaps TRBD2 (6 bases). V lost 6 bases to trimming and J lost 4 bases, with 15 bases between them. This CDR3 contains 13 residues. Germline CDR1 DFQATT, CDR2 SNEGSKA (reference sequence). This CDR3 reads CSARGTGRETQYF. The CDR3 bases are TGCAGTGCCCGGGGGACGGGGCGAGAGACCCAGTACTTC.

This clonotype was picked up many times. V usage is TRBV5-1 and J usage is TRBJ2-1; either TRBD1 or TRBD2 may fit D (5 bases each). Per the germline V gene, CDR1 is SGHRS and CDR2 is YFSETQ. V dropped 3 bases and J dropped 4 bases, with 14 bases sitting between them. The CDR3 is 15 amino acids. The CDR3 loop is CASSYAGTAYNEQFF. The CDR3 bases are TGCGCCAGCAGCTACGCCGGGACGGCATACAATGAGCAGTTCTTC.

This chain joins TRBV12-3 or TRBV12-4 and TRBJ2-7; D possibly corresponds to TRBD2 (5 bases). The J call is uncertain, as TRBJ2-5 better fits the DNA end. The CDR3 is 16 residues long. The CDR3 region is CASTQSRVAGQETQYF. Here the CDR3 DNA reads TGTGCCAGCACCCAGAGCCGCGTCGCGGGCCAAGAGACCCAGTACTTC.

This clonotype has a count of ten or more. The chain has TRBV6-2 or TRBV6-3 and TRBJ2-7; D is uncertain. V was pared by 0 bases and J by 5 bases, with 26 bases between. Germline values: CDR1 MNHEY, CDR2 SVGEGT. The CDR3 loop spans 19 amino acids. CDR3 DNA sequence: TGTGCCAGCAGTTACTCCGGAATAAGCCGAAACGGGCCTGTCGACGAGCAGTACTTC. It yields the protein CASSYSGISRNGPVDEQYF.

This chain uses TRBV20-1 with TRBJ2-3; D unresolved. From germline, CDR1 is DFQATT and CDR2 SNEGSKA (reference sequence). CDR3 length: 11 amino acids. V lost 1 base, J lost 12 bases, and 11 bases lay in between. CDR3 bases: TGCAGTGCTAGAGTTTCGAGCGCACAGTATTTT. It is translated as CSARVSSAQYF.

There are many counts of this clonotype. The chain has TRBV10-3 and TRBJ1-5; the match to TRBD1 covers 8 bases. The germline gives CDR1 ENHRY, CDR2 SYGVKD. The CDR3 length is 14 residues. Germline trimming cut 4 bases from V and 2 bases from J; bases unmatched to any gene: 1. The chain's CDR3 is CAISAGGGNQPQHF. The DNA for the CDR3 is TGTGCCATCAGTGCAGGGGGCGGCAATCAGCCCCAGCATTTT.

This clonotype was found many times. This sequence joins TRBV4-1 and TRBJ2-7; D is ambiguous. From germline, CDR1 is MGHRA and CDR2 YSYEKL. The V end was cut by 0 bases, the J end by 7 bases, with 19 bases between. This CDR3 is built from 16 residues. CDR3 sequence reads: CASSQELRQPWGEQYF. In DNA form, the CDR3 reads TGCGCCAGCAGCCAAGAGCTCCGACAACCTTGGGGAGAGCAGTACTTC.

This clonotype has more than one count but fewer than ten. The rearrangement links TRBV12-3 or TRBV12-4 to TRBJ2-2, with TRBD1 matching over 7 bases. CDR3 length equals 16 residues. Losses at the gene ends were 8 bases for V and 4 bases for J; bases not matched to a gene: 13. DNA of the CDR3: TGTGCCAGCGGTGTCCAACAGGGGCGAGGCACCGGGGAGCTGTTTTTT. It encodes CASGVQQGRGTGELFF.

The CDR3 nucleotides are TGCAGTGCTACCTCGACTAGCGGGGGTTACGAGCAGTACTTC. Protein: CSATSTSGGYEQYF. The chain uses TRBV20-1 and TRBJ2-7; 12 nucleotides align to TRBD2. This CDR3 has 14 amino acids. Germline V gene sequence: CDR1 DFQATT, CDR2 SNEGSKA (reference sequence). V lost 4 bases, J lost 4 bases, and 5 bases stayed unmatched.

Of note for this clonotype: In this CDR3 the conserved last residue, phenylalanine or tryptophan, is missing, so a read error is likely. V gene TRBV10-3 combines with J gene TRBJ2-7; the D gene could be TRBD1 or TRBD2 (5 bases each). The germline CDR1 and CDR2 sequences are ENHRY and SYGVKD. The CDR3 totals 16 residues. The CDR3, as DNA: TGTGCCATCAGTGAGTCGTGGGACGCAAGCTCCTATGAGCAGTACTGC. Its translation: CAISESWDASSYEQYC.

The sample holds many counts of this clonotype. The rearrangement uses TRBV4-1 and TRBJ2-7; D remains unclear. The CDR3 covers 14 residues. Germline V lookup: CDR1 MGHRA, CDR2 YSYEKL. With 1 base removed from V and 6 bases from J, the gap between germline ends came to 13 bases. The CDR3 region is CASSQARMSAEQYF. The CDR3 DNA reads TGCGCCAGCAGCCAAGCTCGCATGTCCGCCGAGCAGTACTTC.

The V and J genes are TRBV12-3 or TRBV12-4 and TRBJ1-1; a possible D gene is TRBD1 (5 bases). The CDR3 loop spans 14 amino acids. Trimming cost V 1 base and J 4 bases, with 10 bases left between them. CDR3 in amino acids: CASSLGGGTTEAFF. CDR3 sequence (DNA): TGTGCCAGCAGTTTAGGGGGGGGAACCACTGAAGCTTTCTTT.

This clonotype was counted ten times or more. V usage is TRBV5-1 and J usage is TRBJ2-7; D possibly uses TRBD1 or TRBD2 (6 bases each). The CDR3 runs to 16 residues. In germline, CDR1 is SGHRS, CDR2 YFSETQ. V lost 4 bases, J lost 0 bases, and 17 bases lay in between. Written as DNA, the CDR3 is TGCGCCAGCAGCGGGATTGGAGGGGGGCACTCCTACGAGCAGTACTTC. Residues: CASSGIGGGHSYEQYF.

This clonotype has only a few counts. A much larger clone differs from this one at a single base, so this may be a read error. V and J are TRBV9 and TRBJ2-5; a weak D match, TRBD2 (5 bases). CDR1 and CDR2 from the germline V gene are SGDLS and YYNGEE. The CDR3 is made up of 16 amino acids. The V end was cut by 1 base, the J end by 11 bases, with 24 bases between. The CDR3 spells CASSVSRGLVSPEQYF. The CDR3 DNA sequence: TGTGCCAGCAGCGTATCACGAGGACTGGTGAGTCCTGAGCAGTACTTC.

This clonotype was recorded at least ten times. V gene TRBV12-3 or TRBV12-4 combines with J gene TRBJ2-7, with no clear D. The V gene lost 1 base and the J gene lost 7 bases, with 11 bases spanning the gap. The length of the CDR3 is 13 residues. In nucleotides, the CDR3 is TGTGCCAGCAGTTTAGTGTCCGGAATGGAGCAGTACTTC. Translation: CASSLVSGMEQYF.

This clonotype occurred many times. The rearrangement uses TRBV13 and TRBJ2-7; tentative D call: TRBD1 (6 bases). V was pared by 5 bases and J by 4 bases, with 15 bases between. Germline CDR1 and CDR2: PRHDT and FYEKMQ (reference sequence). CDR3 size: 14 residues. The CDR3 coding sequence is TGTGCCAGCAGCCCTCTGGGGGCCGCTTACGAGCAGTACTTC. This sequence encodes CASSPLGAAYEQYF.

This chain links TRBV2 with TRBJ1-4; TRBD1 matches 7 bases. The J segment lost 8 bases and the V segment lost 7 bases, leaving 13 bases of the junction unmatched. CDR3 length equals 15 residues. Germline CDR1 reads SNHLY; CDR2 reads FYNNEI. CDR3 coding DNA: TGTGCCAGCACCCAAGGGGACAGAGGGCAAGAAAAACTGTTTTTT. Its protein product is CASTQGDRGQEKLFF.

Details on this clonotype: In this CDR3 the conserved last residue, phenylalanine or tryptophan, is missing, so a read error is likely. The chain is built from TRBV7-9 and TRBJ2-1; perhaps TRBD2 as D (6 bases). The CDR3 is made up of 12 amino acids. Germline assignment: CDR1 SEHNR and CDR2 FQNEAQ (reference sequence). Trimming took 5 bases from V and 10 from J, leaving 12 bases between them. The CDR3 DNA sequence: TGTGCCAGCAGCCCTACTAGCAAGGAGCAGTTCTCC. It encodes CASSPTSKEQFS.

Worth noting for this clonotype: This sequence may be a read error, since a much larger clone differs from it by one base. The chain recombines TRBV6-2 or TRBV6-3 with TRBJ2-7; D perhaps matches TRBD2 (5 bases). Germline V gene data show CDR1 as MNHEY and CDR2 as SVGEGT. The CDR3 consists of 14 residues. The germline V and J ends were trimmed by 8 bases and 7 bases, with 21 bases remaining between them. In DNA, the CDR3 is TGTGCCAGCCGCGGACTGGGTGGGGAAAATGAGCAGTACTTC. Protein sequence: CASRGLGGENEQYF.

This clonotype has a count of ten or more. The chain couples TRBV20-1 to TRBJ2-5; D assignment may be TRBD1 or TRBD2 (6 bases each). This CDR3 is 13 amino acids long. Germline V gives CDR1 DFQATT, CDR2 SNEGSKA (reference sequence). The CDR3 nucleotides read TGCAGGATCGGGGGACAATACCAAGAGACCCAGTACTTC. Protein product: CRIGGQYQETQYF.

Concerning this clonotype itself: This sequence may be a read error, since a much larger clone differs from it by one base. The gene calls are TRBV6-6 and TRBJ2-4, with D possibly being TRBD2 (5 bases). Germline CDR1 reads MNHNY; CDR2 reads SVGAGI (reference sequence). The length of the CDR3 is 16 residues. The DNA for the CDR3 is TGTGCCAGCAGTCCCTTAATAGTTCTAGCCGAAAACATTCAGTACTTC. Its protein is CASSPLIVLAENIQYF.